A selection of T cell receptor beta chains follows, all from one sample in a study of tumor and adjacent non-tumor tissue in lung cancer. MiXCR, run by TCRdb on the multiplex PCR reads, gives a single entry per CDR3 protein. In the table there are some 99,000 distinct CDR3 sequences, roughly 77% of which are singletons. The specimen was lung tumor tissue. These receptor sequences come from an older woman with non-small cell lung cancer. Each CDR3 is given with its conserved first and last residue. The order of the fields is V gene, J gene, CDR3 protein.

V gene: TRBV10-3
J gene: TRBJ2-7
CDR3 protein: CASKRGKYEQNF

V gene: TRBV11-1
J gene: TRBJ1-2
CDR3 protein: CGSSTGQEAGYGYTF

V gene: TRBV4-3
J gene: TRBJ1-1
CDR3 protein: CASSRSGQITETFF

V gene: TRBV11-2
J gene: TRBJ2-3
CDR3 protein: CTNSLGTGGTDTQYF

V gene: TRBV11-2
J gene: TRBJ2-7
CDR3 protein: CASSSSTGTAVQYF

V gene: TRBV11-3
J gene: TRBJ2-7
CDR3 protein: CASSTDTGTYEQYF

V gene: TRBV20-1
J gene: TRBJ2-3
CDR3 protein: CSVRGTVADTQYF

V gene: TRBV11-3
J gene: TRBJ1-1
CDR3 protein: CASQAQGANTEALF

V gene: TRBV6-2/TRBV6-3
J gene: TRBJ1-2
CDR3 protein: CVSREPGQEHGYTF

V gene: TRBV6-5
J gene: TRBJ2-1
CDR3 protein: CTSRRGPHNKQFF

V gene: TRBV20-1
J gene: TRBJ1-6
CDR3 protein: CSAGLNSPLHF

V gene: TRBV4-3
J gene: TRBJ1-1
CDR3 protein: CVSCQEYYREDTEAFF

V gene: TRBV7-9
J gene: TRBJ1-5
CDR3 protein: CASSRGGRPQHF

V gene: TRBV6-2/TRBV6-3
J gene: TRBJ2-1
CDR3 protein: CTSSYQGDKQFF

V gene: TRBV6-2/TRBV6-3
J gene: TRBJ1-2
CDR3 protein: CASNLSSSVPGYTF

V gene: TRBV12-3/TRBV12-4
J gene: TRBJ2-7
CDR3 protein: CASLGWGPYEQYF

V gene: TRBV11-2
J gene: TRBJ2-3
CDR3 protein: CASSLAGETGLDTQYF

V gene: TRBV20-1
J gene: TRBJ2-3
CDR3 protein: CSTTSPWDTDTQYF

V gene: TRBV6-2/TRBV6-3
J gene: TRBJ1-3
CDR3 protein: CASSWAFSGNTIYF

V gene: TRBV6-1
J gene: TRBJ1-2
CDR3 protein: CASSGTGFFKFGYTF

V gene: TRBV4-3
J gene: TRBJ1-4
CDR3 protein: CAGIQGRGRLNEKLFF

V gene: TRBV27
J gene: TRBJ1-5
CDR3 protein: CASSLRRDQPQHF

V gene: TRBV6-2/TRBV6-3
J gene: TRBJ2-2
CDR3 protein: CASRYTRQRANTGGLFF